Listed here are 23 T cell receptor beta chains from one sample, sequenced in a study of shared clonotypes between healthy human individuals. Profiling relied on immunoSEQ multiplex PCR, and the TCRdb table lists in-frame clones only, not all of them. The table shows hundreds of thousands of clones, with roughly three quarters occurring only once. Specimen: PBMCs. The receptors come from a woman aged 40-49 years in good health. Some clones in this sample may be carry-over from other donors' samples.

CDR3 loop: CASSPGGDRGIETQYF. CDR3 DNA: TGTGCCAGCAGCCCCGGGGGGGACAGGGGGATAGAGACCCAGTACTTC. The chain is built from TRBV5-4 and TRBJ2-5, with 11 bases fitting TRBD1. V lost 4 bases, J lost 4 bases, and 9 bases stayed unmatched. The CDR3 contains 16 residues. CDR1 is SGHNT, CDR2 YYREEE, per germline (reference sequence).

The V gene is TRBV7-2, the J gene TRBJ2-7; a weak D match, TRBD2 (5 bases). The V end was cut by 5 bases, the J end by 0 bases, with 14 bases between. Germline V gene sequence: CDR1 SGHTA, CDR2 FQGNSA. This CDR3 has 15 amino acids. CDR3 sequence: CASSTTGISSYEQYF. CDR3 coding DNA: TGTGCCAGCAGCACTACCGGGATTAGCTCCTACGAGCAGTACTTC.

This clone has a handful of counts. The CDR3 region is CASSKAPGQSNEKLFF. CDR3 coding DNA: TGTGCCAGTAGTAAGGCTCCGGGACAGAGTAATGAAAAACTGTTTTTT. J is TRBJ1-4 and V is TRBV19, with 7 bases aligning to TRBD1. This CDR3 has 16 amino acids. In germline, CDR1 is LNHDA, CDR2 SQIVND (reference sequence). V dropped 4 bases and J dropped 4; count of bases not matched to a gene: 9.

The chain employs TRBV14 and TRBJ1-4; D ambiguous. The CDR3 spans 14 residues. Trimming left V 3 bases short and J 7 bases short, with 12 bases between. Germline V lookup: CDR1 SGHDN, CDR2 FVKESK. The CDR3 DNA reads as TGTGCCAGCAGCCAGTTCCAGGCGGGTGAAAAACTGTTTTTT. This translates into CASSQFQAGEKLFF.

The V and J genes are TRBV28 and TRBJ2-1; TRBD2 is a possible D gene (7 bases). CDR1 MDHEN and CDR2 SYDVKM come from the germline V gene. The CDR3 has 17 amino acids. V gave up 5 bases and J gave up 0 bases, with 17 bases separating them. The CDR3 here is CASSPRKRGASYNEQFF. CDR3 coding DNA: TGTGCCAGCAGTCCCCGCAAACGGGGGGCCTCCTACAATGAGCAGTTCTTC.

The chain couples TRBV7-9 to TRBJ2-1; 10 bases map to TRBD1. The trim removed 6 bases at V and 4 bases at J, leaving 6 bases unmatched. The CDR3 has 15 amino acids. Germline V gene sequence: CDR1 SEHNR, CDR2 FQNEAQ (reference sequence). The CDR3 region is CASSEEGQGYNEQFF. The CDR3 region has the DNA TGTGCCAGCAGTGAAGAGGGACAGGGGTACAATGAGCAGTTCTTC.

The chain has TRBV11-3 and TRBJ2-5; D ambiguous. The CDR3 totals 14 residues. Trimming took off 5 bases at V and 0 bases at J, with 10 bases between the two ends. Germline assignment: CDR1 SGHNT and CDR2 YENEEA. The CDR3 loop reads CASSLGPNQETQYF. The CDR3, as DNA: TGTGCCAGCAGCCTGGGTCCGAACCAAGAGACCCAGTACTTC.

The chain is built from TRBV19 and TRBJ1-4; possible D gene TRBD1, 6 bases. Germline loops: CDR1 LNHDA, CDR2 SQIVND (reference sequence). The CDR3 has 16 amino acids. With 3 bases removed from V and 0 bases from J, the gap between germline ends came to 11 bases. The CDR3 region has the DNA TGTGCCAGTAGTATTACAGGGCACGCAACTAATGAAAAACTGTTTTTT. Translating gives CASSITGHATNEKLFF. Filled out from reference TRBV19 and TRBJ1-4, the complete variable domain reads DGGITQSPKYLFRKEGQNVTLSCEQNLNHDAMYWYRQDPGQGLRLIYYSQIVNDFQKGDIAEGYSVSREKKESFPLTVTSAQKNPTAFYLCASSITGHATNEKLFFGSGTQLSVL.

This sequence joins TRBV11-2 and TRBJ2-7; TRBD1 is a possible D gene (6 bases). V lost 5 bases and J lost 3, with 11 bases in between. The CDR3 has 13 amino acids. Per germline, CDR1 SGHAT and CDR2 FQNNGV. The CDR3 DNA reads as TGTGCCAGCAGCCCAGGGACAAACTACGAGCAGTACTTC. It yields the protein CASSPGTNYEQYF.

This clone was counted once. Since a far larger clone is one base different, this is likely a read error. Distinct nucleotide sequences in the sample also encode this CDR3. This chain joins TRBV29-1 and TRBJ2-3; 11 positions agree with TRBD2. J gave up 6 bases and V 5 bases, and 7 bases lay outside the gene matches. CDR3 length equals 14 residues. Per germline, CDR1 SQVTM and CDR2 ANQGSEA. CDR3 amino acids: CSVQTSGSSDTQYF. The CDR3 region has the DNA TGCAGCGTTCAAACTAGCGGGAGCTCGGATACGCAGTATTTT.

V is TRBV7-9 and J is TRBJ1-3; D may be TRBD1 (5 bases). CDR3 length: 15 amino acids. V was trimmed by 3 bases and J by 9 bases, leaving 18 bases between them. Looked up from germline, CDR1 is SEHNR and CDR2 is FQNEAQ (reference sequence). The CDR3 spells CASSFSQGPYGTIYF. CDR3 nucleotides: TGTGCCAGCAGCTTCTCCCAGGGTCCCTATGGCACCATATATTTT.

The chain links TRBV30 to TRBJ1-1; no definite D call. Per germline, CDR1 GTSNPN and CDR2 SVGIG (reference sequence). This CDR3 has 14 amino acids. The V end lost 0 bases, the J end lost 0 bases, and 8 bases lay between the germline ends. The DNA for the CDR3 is TGTGCCTGGAGTGTAGGGCGGATGAACACTGAAGCTTTCTTT. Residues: CAWSVGRMNTEAFF.

The CDR3 reads CATSSDRDGTDNQPQHF. The CDR3 DNA follows: TGTGCCACCAGCAGTGACAGGGATGGAACGGATAATCAGCCCCAGCATTTT. The gene calls are TRBV15 and TRBJ1-5; 7 bases are a match to TRBD1. V lost 3 bases, J lost 4 bases, and 12 bases stayed unmatched. Per the germline V gene, CDR1 is LNHNV and CDR2 is YYDKDF (reference sequence). The CDR3 runs 17 residues.

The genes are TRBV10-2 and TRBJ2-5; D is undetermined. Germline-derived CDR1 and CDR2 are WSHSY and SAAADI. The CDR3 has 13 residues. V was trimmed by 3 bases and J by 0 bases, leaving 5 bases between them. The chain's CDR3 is CASSEYYQETQYF. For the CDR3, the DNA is TGCGCCAGCAGTGAATATTACCAAGAGACCCAGTACTTC.

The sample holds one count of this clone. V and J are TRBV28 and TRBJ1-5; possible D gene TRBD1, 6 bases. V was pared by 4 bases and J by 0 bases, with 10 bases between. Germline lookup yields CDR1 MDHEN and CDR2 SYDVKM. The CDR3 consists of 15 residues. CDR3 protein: CASSSDSDSNQPQHF. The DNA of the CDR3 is TGTGCCAGCAGTTCGGACAGCGATAGCAATCAGCCCCAGCATTTT.

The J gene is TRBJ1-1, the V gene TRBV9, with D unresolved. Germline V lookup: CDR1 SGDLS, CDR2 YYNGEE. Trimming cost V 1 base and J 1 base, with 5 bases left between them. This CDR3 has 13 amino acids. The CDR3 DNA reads TGTGCCAGCAGCGTAACCAGGAACACTGAAGCTTTCTTT. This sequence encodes CASSVTRNTEAFF.

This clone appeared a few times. The CDR3 bases are TGTGCCAGCAGCTTGAGGGGGCGCAGCGGGCAGTTCTTC. It encodes CASSLRGRSGQFF. V and J are TRBV5-6 and TRBJ2-1, with 7 nucleotides matching TRBD1. The CDR3 has 13 residues. J was trimmed by 12 bases and V by 1 base; bases with no gene match: 7. The germline CDR1 and CDR2 sequences are SGHDT and YYEEEE.

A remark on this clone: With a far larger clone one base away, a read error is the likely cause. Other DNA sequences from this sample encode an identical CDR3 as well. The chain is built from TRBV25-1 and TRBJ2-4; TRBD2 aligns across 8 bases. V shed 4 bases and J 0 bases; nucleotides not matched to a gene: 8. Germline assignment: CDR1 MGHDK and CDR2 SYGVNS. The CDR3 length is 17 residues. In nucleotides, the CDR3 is TGTGCCAGCAGTGGACGTGTAGCGGGATCAGCCAAAAACATTCAGTACTTC. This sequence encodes CASSGRVAGSAKNIQYF. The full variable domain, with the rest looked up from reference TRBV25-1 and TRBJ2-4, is EADIYQTPRYLVIGTGKKITLECSQTMGHDKMYWYQQDPGMELHLIHYSYGVNSTEKGDLSSESTVSRIRTEHFPLTLESARPSHTSQYLCASSGRVAGSAKNIQYFGAGTRLSVL.

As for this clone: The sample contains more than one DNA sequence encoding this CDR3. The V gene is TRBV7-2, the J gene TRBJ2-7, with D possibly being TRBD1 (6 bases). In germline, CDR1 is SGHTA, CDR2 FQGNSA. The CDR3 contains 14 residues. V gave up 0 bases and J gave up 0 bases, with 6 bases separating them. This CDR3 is CASSLAGGSYEQYF. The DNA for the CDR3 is TGTGCCAGCAGCTTAGCAGGGGGCTCCTACGAGCAGTACTTC. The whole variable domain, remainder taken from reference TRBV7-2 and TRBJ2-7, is GAGVSQSPSNKVTEKGKDVELRCDPISGHTALYWYRQSLGQGLEFLIYFQGNSAPDKSGLPSDRFSAERTGGSVSTLTIQRTQQEDSAVYLCASSLAGGSYEQYFGPGTRLTVT.

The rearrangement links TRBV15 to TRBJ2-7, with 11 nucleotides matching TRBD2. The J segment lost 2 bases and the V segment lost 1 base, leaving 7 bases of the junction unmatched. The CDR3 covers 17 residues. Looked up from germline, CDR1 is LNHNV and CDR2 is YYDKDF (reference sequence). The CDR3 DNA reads TGTGCCACCAGCAGAGGGCTTAGCGGGAGGGGGACCTACGAGCAGTACTTC. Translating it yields CATSRGLSGRGTYEQYF.

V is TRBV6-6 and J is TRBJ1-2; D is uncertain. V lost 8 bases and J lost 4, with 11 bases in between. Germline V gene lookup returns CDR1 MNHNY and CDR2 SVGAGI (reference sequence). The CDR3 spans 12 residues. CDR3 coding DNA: TGTGCCAGCGGGGTCTTGGGCTATGGCTACACCTTC. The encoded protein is CASGVLGYGYTF.

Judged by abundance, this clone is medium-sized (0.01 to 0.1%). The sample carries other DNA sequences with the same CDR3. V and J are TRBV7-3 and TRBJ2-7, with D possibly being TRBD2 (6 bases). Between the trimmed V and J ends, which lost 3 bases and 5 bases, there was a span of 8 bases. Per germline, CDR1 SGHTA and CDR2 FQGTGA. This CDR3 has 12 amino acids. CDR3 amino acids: CASSLTGDEQYF. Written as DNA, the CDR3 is TGTGCCAGCAGCTTGACGGGGGACGAGCAGTACTTC.

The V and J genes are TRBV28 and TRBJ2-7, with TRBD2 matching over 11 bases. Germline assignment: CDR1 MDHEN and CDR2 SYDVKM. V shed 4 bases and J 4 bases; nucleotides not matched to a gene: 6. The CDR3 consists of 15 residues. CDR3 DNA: TGTGCCAGCAGTTCATATAGCGGGAGGGTTTACGAGCAGTACTTC. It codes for CASSSYSGRVYEQYF.